This T cell receptor beta chain was recovered during a study of blood T cell repertoires in COVID-19. In the study overall: Samples came from the United States, Italy and Spain, spanning acute and convalescent COVID-19. Nucleic acid was either cDNA or gDNA, and it came from T cells, B-cell-depleted T cells, or PBMCs.

In the original analysis: Amplified reference gene primers provided the basis for estimating nucleated cell counts. Sequencing used immunoSEQ multiplex PCR; TCRdb keeps in-frame clones, though not all of them. V, J and clone size were drawn from that table, and D and trimming were deduced from the DNA. The repertoire consists of about 130,000 clones, with around nine tenths occurring once and the leading ten covering roughly 2%. Those enrolled in Seattle joined during active infection and were followed longitudinally afterward. Trimming removed 6 bases from V and 4 bases from J; junction bases left unmatched: 9. Germline assignment: CDR1 MDHEN and CDR2 SYDVKM. This CDR3 contains 15 residues.

The origin of this receptor is a man between 45 and 60 years old with COVID-19, enrolled during active disease. This sequence joins TRBV28 and TRBJ1-5; 7 positions match TRBD1. Sequencing was done on a sample of peripheral blood. As DNA, the CDR3 is TGTGCCAGCAGACCCGGGACAGAGCTTAATCAGCCCCAGCATTTT. Its translation: CASRPGTELNQPQHF.